A single sample is the source of the 29 T cell receptor beta chains below, sequenced in a study of molecular identifiers for immune sequencing clone quantification. TCRdb passed the PCR reads through MiXCR, listing each CDR3 protein once. The table shows around 89,000 distinct CDR3 sequences, with 15% to 20% occurring only once. Sequencing used naive CD8+ T cells from blood, with Jurkat cell RNA spiked in. The subset denotes: FACS-sorted CD8+CD4-CCR7+CD45RA+ naive T cells. The receptor set was obtained from a human donor in good health. Some libraries in this study had Jurkat cell RNA spiked in.

The sample holds many counts of this clonotype. The chain is built from TRBV29-1 and TRBJ2-1, with D perhaps matching TRBD2 (5 bases). There are 15 residues in the CDR3. CDR1 is SQVTM and CDR2 is ANQGSEA in the germline V gene. V was cut by 6 bases and J by 5 bases, with 20 bases left in between. The CDR3: CSVAGGLAQNNEQFF. CDR3 coding DNA: TGCAGCGTAGCCGGAGGTCTAGCCCAGAACAATGAGCAGTTCTTC.

This clonotype was recorded a few times. The rearrangement links TRBV6-6 to TRBJ1-1, with a tentative D call TRBD1 (6 bases). The CDR3 totals 13 residues. Trimming left V 2 bases short and J 7 bases short, with 11 bases between. Germline V gene lookup returns CDR1 MNHNY and CDR2 SVGAGI (reference sequence). CDR3 in DNA: TGTGCCAGCAGTTACATGGGACACCTTGAAGCTTTCTTT. Protein sequence: CASSYMGHLEAFF.

This clonotype was seen many times. The chain combines TRBV7-6 with TRBJ2-7, with D unclear. The CDR3 has 15 amino acids. V dropped 8 bases and J dropped 4 bases, with 21 bases sitting between them. In germline, CDR1 is SGHVS, CDR2 FNYEAQ. The CDR3 loop reads CASSSGGSGKYEQYF. As DNA, the CDR3 is TGTGCCAGCTCGTCGGGCGGCTCTGGAAAATACGAGCAGTACTTC. Filled out from reference TRBV7-6 and TRBJ2-7, the complete variable domain reads GAGVSQSPRYKVTKRGQDVALRCDPISGHVSLYWYRQALGQGPEFLTYFNYEAQQDKSGLPNDRFSAERPEGSISTLTIQRTEQRDSAMYRCASSSGGSGKYEQYFGPGTRLTVT.

This clonotype was seen many times. CDR3 DNA sequence: TGTGCCAGCACACAGGCGGATTACACAGATACGCAGTATTTT. Translated: CASTQADYTDTQYF. The chain uses TRBV9 and TRBJ2-3, with a possible D match to TRBD1 (5 bases). The CDR3 contains 14 residues. V lost 6 bases and J lost 2, with 13 bases in between. CDR1 SGDLS and CDR2 YYNGEE come from the germline V gene.

Ten or more counts support this clonotype. The chain couples TRBV5-5 to TRBJ1-1, with D perhaps TRBD1 (5 bases). The CDR3 runs 13 residues. V was cut by 2 bases and J by 8 bases, with 13 bases left in between. Germline V gives CDR1 SGHKS, CDR2 YYEKEE (reference sequence). The CDR3 protein is CASSFFSGSEAFF. The CDR3 bases are TGTGCCAGCAGCTTTTTTTCAGGGTCAGAAGCTTTCTTT.

This clonotype has a count of ten or more. This chain links TRBV4-1 with TRBJ2-1; 11 bases are shared with TRBD2. Unmatched junction bases numbered 9, after V lost 2 bases and J lost 6 bases. The CDR3 has 17 amino acids. The germline V gene encodes CDR1 MGHRA and CDR2 YSYEKL. CDR3 DNA: TGCGCCAGCAGCCAATTATATAGCGGGGGGGCCGGCAATGAGCAGTTCTTC. The encoded protein is CASSQLYSGGAGNEQFF.

In its sample, this clonotype was seen many times. The genes are TRBV28 and TRBJ1-6; D call uncertain. V lost 6 bases and J lost 10, with 16 bases in between. Germline lookup yields CDR1 MDHEN and CDR2 SYDVKM. The CDR3 consists of 14 residues. In DNA form, the CDR3 reads TGTGCCAGCAGCCCGTCCAAGGGTGCCTCACCCCTCCACTTT. Amino acids: CASSPSKGASPLHF.

As for this clonotype: This clone may be a read error of a much larger clone one base away. V and J are TRBV5-6 and TRBJ1-4; 9 nucleotides match TRBD1. Germline lookup yields CDR1 SGHDT and CDR2 YYEEEE. This CDR3 region has 13 residues. The CDR3: CASGFGTGEKLFF. DNA of the CDR3: TGTGCCAGCGGCTTTGGGACAGGGGAAAAACTGTTTTTT.

This clonotype was picked up many times. The rearrangement uses TRBV7-9 and TRBJ1-2; 7 nucleotides agree with TRBD1. Germline CDR1 and CDR2: SEHNR and FQNEAQ (reference sequence). Unmatched junction bases numbered 6, after V lost 6 bases and J lost 2 bases. The CDR3 is 14 residues long. Here the CDR3 DNA reads TGTGCCAGCAGGCACGGGACAGCCAACTATGGCTACACCTTC. Translated, it gives CASRHGTANYGYTF.

This clonotype was recorded at least ten times. The rearrangement links TRBV5-5 to TRBJ2-2; D is unclear. From germline, CDR1 is SGHKS and CDR2 YYEKEE (reference sequence). The CDR3 sequence is 14 residues long. Trimming pared 1 base from V and 4 bases from J, leaving 8 bases between. The CDR3 protein is CASSLFESTGELFF. CDR3 sequence (DNA): TGTGCCAGCAGCTTGTTCGAGAGCACCGGGGAGCTGTTTTTT. Looking up the rest from reference TRBV5-5 and TRBJ2-2 gives the full variable domain: DAGVTQSPTHLIKTRGQQVTLRCSPISGHKSVSWYQQVLGQGPQFIFQYYEKEERGRGNFPDRFSARQFPNYSSELNVNALLLGDSALYLCASSLFESTGELFFGEGSRLTVL.

This clonotype has ten or more counts. The chain uses TRBV19 and TRBJ2-7; 7 bases align to TRBD1. This CDR3 contains 15 residues. CDR1 is LNHDA and CDR2 is SQIVND in the germline V gene (reference sequence). V lost 3 bases and J lost 6; bases outside the gene matches: 11. In nucleotides, the CDR3 is TGTGCCAGTAGTATGGTCGTAGAGGGGGCCGGCGAGCAGTACTTC. As protein: CASSMVVEGAGEQYF.

This clonotype was counted at least ten times. One end of the junction fails to match germline, which may point to a read error. This sequence joins TRBV29-1 and TRBJ2-3; D is unresolved. CDR3 length: 17 residues. The V gene's germline CDR1 is SQVTM and CDR2 ANQGSEA. The DNA of the CDR3 is TGCGGCGTTGGGATTTTAGGGCTAGGCCCCTACACAGATACGCAGTATTTT. It is translated as CGVGILGLGPYTDTQYF.

The chain joins TRBV4-3 to TRBJ2-7, with TRBD2 matching 12 bases. Germline CDR1 is LGHNA and CDR2 is YSLEER. With V trimmed by 1 base and J by 4 bases, 5 bases remained unmatched. The CDR3 length is 16 residues. The CDR3 DNA sequence: TGCGCCAGCAGCCAAGCCTCGACTAGCGGGAGTTACGAGCAGTACTTC. It translates to CASSQASTSGSYEQYF.

This clonotype has at least ten counts. The CDR3 nucleotides are TGTGCCAGCAGTTTATATCCGGGCACTGAAGCTTTCTTT. The encoded protein is CASSLYPGTEAFF. The rearrangement uses TRBV12-3 or TRBV12-4 and TRBJ1-1; no reliable D call. The CDR3 is 13 residues long. Trimming removed 2 bases at V and 4 bases at J, with 8 bases between.

Details on this clonotype: Since a much larger clone is just one base distant, this may be a read error. Here the CDR3 omits its conserved ending phenylalanine or tryptophan, so a read error is the likely source. The chain recombines TRBV27 with TRBJ1-1, with D possibly TRBD1 on 5 matching bases. Trimming stripped 0 bases from V and 2 bases from J, with 7 bases between. The CDR3 sequence is 14 residues long. Germline CDR1 is MNHEY and CDR2 is SMNVEV (reference sequence). The CDR3 sequence is CASSLSQGNTEAFL. CDR3 bases: TGTGCCAGCAGTTTATCGCAGGGTAACACTGAAGCTTTCTTA.

With respect to this clonotype: The junction and the germline gene differ at one end; a read error may be behind it. The chain couples TRBV29-1 to TRBJ2-3; perhaps TRBD1 as D (6 bases). CDR3 size: 16 residues. Germline V gene sequence: CDR1 SQVTM, CDR2 ANQGSEA. CDR3 nucleotides: TGCAGCGTTGGGTCGGCAGGGGACGACGAGACAGATGCGCAGTATTTT. It is translated as CSVGSAGDDETDAQYF.

Remarks on this clonotype: Just one base apart from a much larger clone, this may be a read error. This rearrangement joins TRBV3-1 to TRBJ2-3; the D gene is possibly TRBD2 (6 bases). Germline V gene lookup returns CDR1 LGHDT and CDR2 YNNKEL (reference sequence). The CDR3 loop spans 18 amino acids. V lost 4 bases, J lost 0 bases, and 20 bases lay in between. Here the CDR3 DNA reads TGTGCCAGCAGCCGAGGATCTGGGGGGTACGAAAGCACAGATACGCAGTATTTT. Translated: CASSRGSGGYESTDTQYF.

This clonotype appeared many times. This chain joins TRBV20-1 and TRBJ2-7; a possible D gene is TRBD1 (6 bases). V lost 0 bases and J lost 4, with 25 bases in between. This CDR3 region has 18 residues. Germline V gives CDR1 DFQATT, CDR2 SNEGSKA (reference sequence). The CDR3 DNA reads as TGCAGTGCTAGAGATGGGACGTCCGGGACACAAGACGGTTACGAGCAGTACTTC. Protein: CSARDGTSGTQDGYEQYF.

This clonotype was seen repeatedly, ten times or more. The V and J genes are TRBV29-1 and TRBJ2-3, with 8 bases fitting TRBD2. V shed 5 bases, J shed 3 bases, and the junction held 13 bases outside the gene matches. This CDR3 spans 16 amino acids. CDR1 is SQVTM and CDR2 is ANQGSEA in the germline V gene. CDR3 bases: TGCAGCGTTCACATCGTCGGGGGGGGTCGGACAGATACGCAGTATTTT. As protein: CSVHIVGGGRTDTQYF.

The table lists this clonotype with many counts. V gene TRBV20-1 combines with J gene TRBJ1-4, with 7 bases matching TRBD1. The CDR3 is 19 amino acids. Germline V gene lookup returns CDR1 DFQATT and CDR2 SNEGSKA (reference sequence). J was trimmed by 0 bases and V by 0 bases; bases with no gene match: 13. CDR3 DNA: TGCAGTGCTAGAGAGTGGAGGATGGGACAGCCAGCAACTAATGAAAAACTGTTTTTT. Protein product: CSAREWRMGQPATNEKLFF.

This clonotype was picked up many times. The genes are TRBV6-5 and TRBJ2-7, with TRBD1 identical over 8 bases. The CDR3 is 14 amino acids. The V and J ends lost 6 bases and 6 bases, in that order; junction bases with no gene match: 10. Germline V gene data show CDR1 as MNHEY and CDR2 as SVGAGI. CDR3: CASRYGQGLGEQYF. CDR3 coding DNA: TGTGCCAGCAGATATGGACAGGGCCTGGGCGAGCAGTACTTC.

As concerns this clonotype: Being one base from a much bigger clone, this may be a read error. V and J are TRBV12-3 or TRBV12-4 and TRBJ1-5, with TRBD1 matching over 7 bases. This CDR3 contains 16 residues. With V trimmed by 5 bases and J by 6 bases, 13 bases remained unmatched. The CDR3 region has the DNA TGTGCCAGCAGTACCCGACAGGGTATCGGTGGTCAGCCCCAGCATTTT. Its translation is CASSTRQGIGGQPQHF.

This clonotype was seen only a few times. The V and J genes are TRBV7-2 and TRBJ2-5; TRBD2 might be the D (6 bases). V was clipped by 3 bases and J by 4 bases, with 15 bases between them. The CDR3 spans 15 residues. Per the germline V gene, CDR1 is SGHTA and CDR2 is FQGNSA. Here the CDR3 DNA reads TGTGCCAGCAGCTTGGTAGCGGACAACCTAGAGACCCAGTACTTC. It codes for CASSLVADNLETQYF. Filled out from reference TRBV7-2 and TRBJ2-5, the complete variable domain reads GAGVSQSPSNKVTEKGKDVELRCDPISGHTALYWYRQSLGQGLEFLIYFQGNSAPDKSGLPSDRFSAERTGGSVSTLTIQRTQQEDSAVYLCASSLVADNLETQYFGPGTRLLVL.

This clonotype has ten or more counts. The J gene is TRBJ2-7, the V gene TRBV14, with TRBD1 matching over 10 bases. Germline values: CDR1 SGHDN, CDR2 FVKESK. The CDR3 length is 16 residues. With 3 bases clipped from V and 5 bases from J, the junction kept 10 bases outside the gene matches. The CDR3 loop reads CASSHRFGTGVNEQYF. The CDR3 coding sequence is TGTGCCAGCAGCCATCGCTTTGGGACAGGGGTTAACGAGCAGTACTTC.

This clonotype showed up many times. The CDR3 protein is CASSQDRGETQYF. In DNA form, the CDR3 reads TGCGCCAGCAGCCAAGACAGGGGAGAGACCCAGTACTTC. The V gene is TRBV4-3, the J gene TRBJ2-5, with a tentative D call TRBD1 (6 bases). V gave up 0 bases and J gave up 4 bases, with 6 bases separating them. The CDR3 extends over 13 amino acids. The germline V gene encodes CDR1 LGHNA and CDR2 YSLEER.

This clonotype was seen repeatedly, ten times or more. The chain links TRBV2 to TRBJ1-5; 10 bases are a match to TRBD1. V lost 9 bases and J lost 6; bases outside the gene matches: 11. The CDR3 is 15 residues long. Germline V gives CDR1 SNHLY, CDR2 FYNNEI. The CDR3, as DNA: TGTGCCAGTCGAGAGGGACAGGGGCGCATTCAGCCCCAGCATTTT. Its translation is CASREGQGRIQPQHF.

This clonotype was counted a single time. This may be a read error: a much more frequent sequence differs by one nucleotide. The CDR3 is CASGEGNNQPQHF. The CDR3 nucleotides read TGTGCCAGCGGCGAAGGCAACAATCAGCCCCAGCATTTT. The J gene is TRBJ1-5, the V gene TRBV27; unclear D gene. CDR3 length equals 13 residues. Trimming stripped 8 bases from V and 3 bases from J, with 11 bases between. Germline V gene lookup returns CDR1 MNHEY and CDR2 SMNVEV (reference sequence).

This clonotype was found many times. The rearrangement links TRBV4-2 to TRBJ2-7; TRBD2 is a possible D gene (6 bases). V was shortened by 1 base and J by 6 bases, with 10 bases between the two germline ends. The CDR3 loop spans 13 amino acids. The germline CDR1 and CDR2 sequences are LGHNA and YNFKEQ. The CDR3 nucleotides read TGTGCCAGCAGCCAAGCGGGGGTGGGCGAGCAGTACTTC. The encoded protein is CASSQAGVGEQYF.

This clonotype was counted at least ten times. V is TRBV28 and J is TRBJ2-2; D could derive from TRBD1 or TRBD2 (5 bases each). This CDR3 region has 16 residues. The V and J ends lost 1 base and 4 bases respectively, with 13 bases between them. CDR1 and CDR2 (germline): MDHEN, SYDVKM. DNA of the CDR3: TGTGCCAGCAGTTTATATCCGGGACGGGGCACCGGGGAGCTGTTTTTT. This translates into CASSLYPGRGTGELFF.